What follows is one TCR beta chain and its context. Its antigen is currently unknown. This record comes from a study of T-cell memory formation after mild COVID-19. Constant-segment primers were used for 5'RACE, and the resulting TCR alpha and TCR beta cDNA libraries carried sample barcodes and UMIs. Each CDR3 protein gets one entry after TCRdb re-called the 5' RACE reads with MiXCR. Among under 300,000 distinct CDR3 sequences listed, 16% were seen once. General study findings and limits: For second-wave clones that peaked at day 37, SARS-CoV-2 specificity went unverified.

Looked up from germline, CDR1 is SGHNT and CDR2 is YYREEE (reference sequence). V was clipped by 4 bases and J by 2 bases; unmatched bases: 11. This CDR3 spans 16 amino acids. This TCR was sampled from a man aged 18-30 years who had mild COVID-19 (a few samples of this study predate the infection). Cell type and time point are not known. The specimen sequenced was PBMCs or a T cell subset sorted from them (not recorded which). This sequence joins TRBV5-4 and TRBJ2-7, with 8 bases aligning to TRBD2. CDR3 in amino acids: CASSQRAGGPAYEQYF. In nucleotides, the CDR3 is TGTGCCAGCAGCCAGAGGGCGGGGGGCCCAGCCTACGAGCAGTACTTC.